This is a list of T cell receptor beta chains from one sample in a study of cytomegalovirus exposure and HLA in healthy donors. Generated by immunoSEQ multiplex PCR, the TCRdb table keeps only in-frame clones and is missing some. There are approximately 120,000 clones in the sample; approximately 69% occur only once, and around 4% lies in the top ten. Material for sequencing was PBMCs. These receptors were taken from a man in his forties in good health and CMV-seropositive. Both conserved end residues are part of each CDR3.

j_call: TRBJ2-7; v_call: TRBV14; cdr3_aa: CASSQFGQPYEQYF
j_call: TRBJ2-1; v_call: TRBV27; cdr3_aa: CASSHPGTGSHNEQFF
j_call: TRBJ1-1; v_call: TRBV13; cdr3_aa: CASSLGPTPTGFGGTEAFF
j_call: TRBJ2-2; v_call: TRBV27; cdr3_aa: CASSISGTSGRLTGELFF
j_call: TRBJ2-7; v_call: TRBV27; cdr3_aa: CASSLDRVRSQYF
j_call: TRBJ2-3; v_call: TRBV25-1; cdr3_aa: CASREQGSSTDTQYF
j_call: TRBJ1-5; v_call: TRBV11-2; cdr3_aa: CASSPGQGSNQPQHF
j_call: TRBJ2-7; v_call: TRBV5-4; cdr3_aa: CASSLGSSYEQYF
j_call: TRBJ1-3; v_call: TRBV7-9; cdr3_aa: CASSPLFGTGGISGNTIYF
j_call: TRBJ1-2; v_call: TRBV5-4; cdr3_aa: CASSGLLGGRNYGYTF
j_call: TRBJ2-4; v_call: TRBV10-1; cdr3_aa: CASSEGGSKNIQYF
j_call: TRBJ2-7; v_call: TRBV27; cdr3_aa: CASSSRDTSYEQYF
j_call: TRBJ2-2; v_call: TRBV4-3; cdr3_aa: CASSQGARRRGELFF
j_call: TRBJ2-1; v_call: TRBV11-3; cdr3_aa: CASSLGPLNEQFF
j_call: TRBJ2-7; v_call: TRBV15; cdr3_aa: CATSRGEGVHEQYF
j_call: TRBJ1-1; v_call: TRBV28; cdr3_aa: CASSSTEMVEAFF
j_call: TRBJ2-7; v_call: TRBV5-4; cdr3_aa: CASSLTGTSYEQYF
j_call: TRBJ1-5; v_call: TRBV7-8; cdr3_aa: CASSLGGTGDQPQHF
j_call: TRBJ2-1; v_call: TRBV9; cdr3_aa: CASSLDRSSYNEQFF
j_call: TRBJ2-1; v_call: TRBV29-1; cdr3_aa: CSVQTGTGANEQFF
j_call: TRBJ1-1; v_call: TRBV7-2; cdr3_aa: CASSSQGPGTEAFF
j_call: TRBJ2-1; v_call: TRBV19; cdr3_aa: CASSTLAGGINEQFF
j_call: TRBJ1-1; v_call: TRBV10-3; cdr3_aa: CAISGIQGLANAFF
j_call: TRBJ1-5; v_call: TRBV4-3; cdr3_aa: CASSQSRYQPQHF
j_call: TRBJ2-4; v_call: TRBV5-6; cdr3_aa: CASSSAIDSLAKNIQYF
j_call: TRBJ1-6; v_call: TRBV30; cdr3_aa: CAWSVRFGQGINYNSPLHF
j_call: TRBJ2-5; v_call: TRBV27; cdr3_aa: CASSSGVETQYF
j_call: TRBJ2-5; v_call: TRBV14; cdr3_aa: CASSQEYTRQYF
j_call: TRBJ2-3; v_call: TRBV4-1; cdr3_aa: CASSQGGSTDTQYF
j_call: TRBJ2-3; v_call: TRBV7-9; cdr3_aa: CASSLGLAGAYF
j_call: TRBJ2-3; v_call: TRBV5-1; cdr3_aa: CASSSIRGDTDTQYF
j_call: TRBJ2-7; v_call: TRBV7-2; cdr3_aa: CASSPGTSGVYEQYF
j_call: TRBJ2-7; v_call: TRBV5-8; cdr3_aa: CASIRPGTPAEEQYF
j_call: TRBJ2-5; v_call: TRBV6-1; cdr3_aa: CASSGSQGTLETQYF
j_call: TRBJ1-2; v_call: TRBV30; cdr3_aa: CAWRETGGYGYTF
j_call: TRBJ2-7; v_call: TRBV19; cdr3_aa: CASSSGQGGEQYF
j_call: TRBJ1-1; v_call: TRBV25-1; cdr3_aa: CASRDTGGKNTEAFF
j_call: TRBJ2-2; v_call: TRBV6-4; cdr3_aa: CASSELRGAGELFF